This TCR beta chain was recorded in a study of cytomegalovirus exposure and HLA in healthy donors. Germline V lookup: CDR1 SEHNR, CDR2 FQNEAQ (reference sequence). Between the trimmed V and J ends, which lost 0 bases and 1 base, there was a span of 3 bases. This CDR3 comprises 13 residues. Amplification used 60 Vbeta primers and 13 Jbeta primers. Sequencing used immunoSEQ multiplex PCR; TCRdb keeps in-frame clones, though not all of them. The table records 140,000 to 150,000 clones, roughly 9.8% of them present only once. This clone was observed a handful of times. The J gene is TRBJ1-1, the V gene TRBV7-9; D remains ambiguous. The specimen was PBMCs. The sequence was obtained from a man aged 45-60 years in good health and CMV-seronegative. The CDR3 DNA reads as TGTGCCAGCAGCTTAGCCCAGAACACTGAAGCTTTCTTT. Translating gives CASSLAQNTEAFF.